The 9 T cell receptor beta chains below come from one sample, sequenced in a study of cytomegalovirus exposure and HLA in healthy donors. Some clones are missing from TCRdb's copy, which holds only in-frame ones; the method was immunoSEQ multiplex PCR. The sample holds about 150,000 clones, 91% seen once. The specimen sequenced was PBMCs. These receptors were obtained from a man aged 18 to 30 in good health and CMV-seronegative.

CDR3 region: CASSIDTGDSYEQYF. The CDR3 DNA reads TGTGCCAGTAGTATAGACACAGGGGATAGCTACGAGCAGTACTTC. The chain links TRBV19 to TRBJ2-7; TRBD1 aligns across 7 bases. The CDR3 length is 15 residues. After removal of 0 bases from V and 3 bases from J, the junction contained 5 bases not matched to a gene. Germline V gene lookup returns CDR1 LNHDA and CDR2 SQIVND (reference sequence).

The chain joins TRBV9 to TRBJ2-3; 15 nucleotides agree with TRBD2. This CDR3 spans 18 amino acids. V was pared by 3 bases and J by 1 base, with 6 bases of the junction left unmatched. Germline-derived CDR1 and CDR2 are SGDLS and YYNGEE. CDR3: CASSGGTSGRIGTDTQYF. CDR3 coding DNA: TGTGCCAGCAGCGGAGGGACTAGCGGGAGGATCGGCACAGATACGCAGTATTTT.

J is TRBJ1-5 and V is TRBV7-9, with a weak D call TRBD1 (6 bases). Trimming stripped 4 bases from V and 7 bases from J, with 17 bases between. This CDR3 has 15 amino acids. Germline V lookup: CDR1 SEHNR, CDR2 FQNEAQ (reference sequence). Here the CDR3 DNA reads TGTGCCAGCAGCTGGGCGCAGGGGTCCTTGCAGCCCCAGCATTTT. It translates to CASSWAQGSLQPQHF.

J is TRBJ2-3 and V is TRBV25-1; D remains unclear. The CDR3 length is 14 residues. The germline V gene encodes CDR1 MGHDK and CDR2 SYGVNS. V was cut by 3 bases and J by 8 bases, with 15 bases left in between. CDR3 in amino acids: CASSEPEHRGTQYF. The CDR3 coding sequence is TGTGCCAGCAGTGAGCCTGAGCATAGAGGTACGCAGTATTTT.

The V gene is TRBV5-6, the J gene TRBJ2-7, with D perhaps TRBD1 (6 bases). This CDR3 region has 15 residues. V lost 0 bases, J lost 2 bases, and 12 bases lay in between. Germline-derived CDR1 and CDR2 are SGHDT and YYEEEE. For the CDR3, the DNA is TGTGCCAGCAGCTTGGAGGACAGAGACCCCTACGAGCAGTACTTC. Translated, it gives CASSLEDRDPYEQYF.

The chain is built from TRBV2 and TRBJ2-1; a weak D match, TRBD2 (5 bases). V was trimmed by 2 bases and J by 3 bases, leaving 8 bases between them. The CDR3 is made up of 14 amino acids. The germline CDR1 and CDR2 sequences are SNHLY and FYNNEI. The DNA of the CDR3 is TGTGCCAGCAGTGAAAGGACTGTCTACAATGAGCAGTTCTTC. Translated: CASSERTVYNEQFF.

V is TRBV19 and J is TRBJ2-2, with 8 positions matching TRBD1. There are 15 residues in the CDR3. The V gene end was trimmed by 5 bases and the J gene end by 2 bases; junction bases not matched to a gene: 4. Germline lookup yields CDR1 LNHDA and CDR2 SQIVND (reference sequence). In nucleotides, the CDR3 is TGTGCCAGTAGTCCCGGGACAGGTAACACCGGGGAGCTGTTTTTT. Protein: CASSPGTGNTGELFF. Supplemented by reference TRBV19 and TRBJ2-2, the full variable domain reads DGGITQSPKYLFRKEGQNVTLSCEQNLNHDAMYWYRQDPGQGLRLIYYSQIVNDFQKGDIAEGYSVSREKKESFPLTVTSAQKNPTAFYLCASSPGTGNTGELFFGEGSRLTVL.

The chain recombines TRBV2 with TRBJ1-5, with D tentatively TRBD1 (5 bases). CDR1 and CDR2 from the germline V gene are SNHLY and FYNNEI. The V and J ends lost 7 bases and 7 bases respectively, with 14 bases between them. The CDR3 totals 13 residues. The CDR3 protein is CASTDSGEQPQHF. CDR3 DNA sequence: TGTGCCAGCACAGACAGCGGGGAACAGCCCCAGCATTTT.

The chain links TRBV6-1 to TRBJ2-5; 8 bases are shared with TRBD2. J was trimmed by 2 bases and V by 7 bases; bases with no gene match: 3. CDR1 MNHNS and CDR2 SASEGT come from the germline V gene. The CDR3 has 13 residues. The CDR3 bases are TGTGCCAGCAACGGGGGGGCTCAAGAGACCCAGTACTTC. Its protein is CASNGGAQETQYF.